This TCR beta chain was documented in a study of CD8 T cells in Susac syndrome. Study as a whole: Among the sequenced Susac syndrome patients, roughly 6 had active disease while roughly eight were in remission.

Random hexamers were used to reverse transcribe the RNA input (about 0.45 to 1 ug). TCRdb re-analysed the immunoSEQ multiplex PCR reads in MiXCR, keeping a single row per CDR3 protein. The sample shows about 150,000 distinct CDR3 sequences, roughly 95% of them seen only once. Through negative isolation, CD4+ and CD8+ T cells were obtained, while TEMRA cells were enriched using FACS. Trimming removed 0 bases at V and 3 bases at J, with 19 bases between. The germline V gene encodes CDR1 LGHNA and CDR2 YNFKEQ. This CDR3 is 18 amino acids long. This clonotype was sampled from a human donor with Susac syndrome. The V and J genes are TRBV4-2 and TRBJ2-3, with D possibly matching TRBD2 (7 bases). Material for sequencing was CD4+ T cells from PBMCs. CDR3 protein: CASSQDGPPGGGTDTQYF. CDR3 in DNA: TGTGCCAGCAGCCAAGATGGACCTCCGGGGGGCGGAACAGATACGCAGTATTTT.